Presented here are 20 T cell receptor beta chains from one specimen sequenced in a study of shared clonotypes between healthy human individuals. The assay was immunoSEQ multiplex PCR, and TCRdb's table has in-frame clones only and misses some. The sample includes about 560,000 clones, roughly 79% of them seen just once. Sequencing used PBMCs. The receptors derive from a middle-aged woman in good health. Some clones in this sample may be carry-over from other donors' samples.

The genes are TRBV7-3 and TRBJ2-1, with TRBD2 as a possible D gene (6 bases). This CDR3 has 16 amino acids. The V end lost 1 base, the J end lost 8 bases, and 18 bases lay between the germline ends. Germline CDR1 is SGHTA and CDR2 is FQGTGA. CDR3 amino acids: CASSLRGAGAPHEQFF. As DNA, the CDR3 is TGTGCCAGCAGCTTAAGAGGAGCGGGTGCCCCCCATGAGCAGTTCTTC.

The chain has TRBV28 and TRBJ1-2, with D hard to call. Germline V gene lookup returns CDR1 MDHEN and CDR2 SYDVKM. Trimming cost V 4 bases and J 4 bases, with 10 bases left between them. This CDR3 is built from 13 residues. The CDR3 sequence is CASSWVISYGYTF. The CDR3 DNA reads as TGTGCCAGCAGTTGGGTCATCTCCTATGGCTACACCTTC.

The chain uses TRBV19 and TRBJ2-1; 14 nucleotides align to TRBD2. The CDR3 is 19 residues long. V lost 1 base and J lost 4; bases outside the gene matches: 9. Germline V gene lookup returns CDR1 LNHDA and CDR2 SQIVND (reference sequence). CDR3 DNA sequence: TGTGCCAGTAGTATAGCCGGGACTAGCGGGAGAGGGTGGTACAATGAGCAGTTCTTC. It specifies CASSIAGTSGRGWYNEQFF.

This clone has a single count. The chain has TRBV19 and TRBJ1-2, with 8 bases aligning to TRBD1. J was trimmed by 5 bases and V by 6 bases; bases with no gene match: 8. The CDR3 is 14 residues long. CDR1 LNHDA and CDR2 SQIVND come from the germline V gene (reference sequence). CDR3 coding DNA: TGTGCCAGTAGCAAGACAGGGGCCTTTTATGGCTACACCTTC. This translates into CASSKTGAFYGYTF.

The chain uses TRBV7-2 and TRBJ2-5, with a tentative D call TRBD1 (6 bases). Germline-derived CDR1 and CDR2 are SGHTA and FQGNSA. V lost 1 base and J lost 2, with 11 bases in between. The CDR3 has 15 amino acids. CDR3 sequence: CASSLEGVRQETQYF. The CDR3 region has the DNA TGTGCCAGCAGCTTAGAGGGGGTTAGGCAAGAGACCCAGTACTTC.

The J gene is TRBJ2-7, the V gene TRBV5-6; tentative D call: TRBD1 (6 bases). V gave up 7 bases and J gave up 3 bases, with 17 bases separating them. The germline V gene encodes CDR1 SGHDT and CDR2 YYEEEE. The CDR3 covers 14 residues. In nucleotides, the CDR3 is TGTGCCAGCCTAATCGCACCAGGGGACTACGAGCAGTACTTC. It translates to CASLIAPGDYEQYF.

The chain recombines TRBV30 with TRBJ2-5; 8 bases map to TRBD2. CDR1 GTSNPN and CDR2 SVGIG come from the germline V gene (reference sequence). The junction had 13 bases not matched to a gene; V was cut back by 2 bases and J by 2 bases. CDR3 size: 17 residues. CDR3 in amino acids: CAWSLEPLAAQQETQYF. The CDR3, as DNA: TGTGCCTGGAGTCTCGAACCACTAGCGGCCCAGCAAGAGACCCAGTACTTC.

As for this clone: A read error is likely here: a far larger clone is one base away. The V gene is TRBV30, the J gene TRBJ1-1; D is uncertain. The CDR3 contains 16 residues. Germline CDR1 reads GTSNPN; CDR2 reads SVGIG (reference sequence). The CDR3 loop is CAWSVPSPSGNTEASF. DNA of the CDR3: TGTGCCTGGAGTGTACCGTCCCCTTCGGGGAACACTGAAGCTTCCTTT.

The count of this clone is one. The CDR3 sequence: CASSPSGEDYEQYF. CDR3 bases: TGTGCCAGCAGTCCCAGCGGTGAGGACTACGAGCAGTACTTC. This chain joins TRBV28 and TRBJ2-5; weak D call: TRBD2 (5 bases). Judging by the DNA end, TRBJ2-7 fits better; the J call may be wrong. This CDR3 contains 14 residues. Germline V CDR1 and CDR2: MDHEN, SYDVKM.

The chain couples TRBV19 to TRBJ1-1; D is uncertain. V was clipped by 3 bases and J by 0 bases, with 5 bases between them. The CDR3 has 13 amino acids. Looked up from germline, CDR1 is LNHDA and CDR2 is SQIVND (reference sequence). CDR3 DNA sequence: TGTGCCAGTAGTATGTACATGAACACTGAAGCTTTCTTT. It encodes CASSMYMNTEAFF.

In this sample, this clone turned up a few times. The J gene is TRBJ2-7, the V gene TRBV7-2; TRBD2 agrees at 9 bases. Germline V gene lookup returns CDR1 SGHTA and CDR2 FQGNSA. This CDR3 region has 15 residues. V shed 2 bases, J shed 4 bases, and the junction held 6 bases outside the gene matches. For the CDR3, the DNA is TGTGCCAGCAGCTTAAATGGCGGGAGGGGGTACGAGCAGTACTTC. Protein product: CASSLNGGRGYEQYF.

The rearrangement uses TRBV30 and TRBJ2-2; D remains unclear. This CDR3 has 13 amino acids. Germline lookup yields CDR1 GTSNPN and CDR2 SVGIG (reference sequence). V lost 5 bases and J lost 4, with 11 bases in between. The CDR3 bases are TGTGCCTGGGCGTCGATGGCCACCGGGGAGCTGTTTTTT. This codes for CAWASMATGELFF.

This clone was recorded once. CDR3: CASSIAGDSDGQYF. The CDR3 coding sequence is TGTGCCAGTAGTATAGCGGGGGACTCAGACGGGCAGTACTTC. The chain has TRBV19 and TRBJ2-7; a weak D match, TRBD2 (6 bases). Looked up from germline, CDR1 is LNHDA and CDR2 is SQIVND (reference sequence). This CDR3 spans 14 amino acids. V was cut by 1 base and J by 9 bases, with 16 bases left in between.

A single count supports this clone. The genes are TRBV30 and TRBJ2-1; 16 bases match TRBD2. The CDR3 loop spans 18 amino acids. Germline V gene data show CDR1 as GTSNPN and CDR2 as SVGIG (reference sequence). Trimming cost V 3 bases and J 7 bases; bases outside gene matches: 12. The CDR3 DNA is TGTGCCTGGAGACCCCCGGGACTAGCGGGAGGGCTGTTTAATGAGCAGTTCTTC. This encodes CAWRPPGLAGGLFNEQFF.

As regards this clone: The same CDR3 is also encoded by other DNA sequences in this sample. This sequence joins TRBV18 and TRBJ1-2, with TRBD1 matching 8 bases. This CDR3 is 16 amino acids long. Germline V gene sequence: CDR1 KGHSH, CDR2 LQKENI. Trimming at V came to 3 bases and at J to 2 bases, leaving 8 bases not matched to a gene. For the CDR3, the DNA is TGTGCCAGCTCACCGGGATTGACAGGGGCCAACTATGGCTACACCTTC. This gives the protein CASSPGLTGANYGYTF.

J is TRBJ2-7 and V is TRBV4-3, with TRBD1 matching over 7 bases. This CDR3 is 16 amino acids long. J gave up 4 bases and V 0 bases, and 9 bases lay outside the gene matches. CDR1 and CDR2 from the germline V gene are LGHNA and YSLEER. CDR3 coding DNA: TGCGCCAGCAGCCAAGATCTGTCGGACAGGACATACGAGCAGTACTTC. This codes for CASSQDLSDRTYEQYF.

The chain combines TRBV5-1 with TRBJ2-3, with 7 nucleotides matching TRBD1. The CDR3 extends over 13 amino acids. V was pared by 6 bases and J by 4 bases, with 5 bases of the junction left unmatched. Germline CDR1 reads SGHRS; CDR2 reads YFSETQ. In nucleotides, the CDR3 is TGCGCCAGCACTTGGACAGGAGCAGATACGCAGTATTTT. This encodes CASTWTGADTQYF. The full variable domain, completed using reference TRBV5-1 and TRBJ2-3, is KAGVTQTPRYLIKTRGQQVTLSCSPISGHRSVSWYQQTPGQGLQFLFEYFSETQRNKGNFPGRFSGRQFSNSRSEMNVSTLELGDSALYLCASTWTGADTQYFGPGTRLTVL.

The chain has TRBV7-9 and TRBJ1-4, with TRBD1 matching over 7 bases. This CDR3 is 15 amino acids long. Germline V gene lookup returns CDR1 SEHNR and CDR2 FQNEAQ (reference sequence). The V segment lost 7 bases and the J segment 7 bases; nucleotides outside the gene matches: 12. The CDR3 spells CASNLGDRAFEKLFF. CDR3 in DNA: TGTGCCAGCAACTTGGGAGACAGGGCATTTGAAAAACTGTTTTTT.

This sequence joins TRBV9 and TRBJ2-1, with 7 bases matching TRBD2. The germline V gene encodes CDR1 SGDLS and CDR2 YYNGEE. This CDR3 spans 15 amino acids. V was pared by 1 base and J by 4 bases, with 5 bases of the junction left unmatched. CDR3 DNA: TGTGCCAGCAGCGTACGGGGGGAGCAGTACAATGAGCAGTTCTTC. Encoded protein: CASSVRGEQYNEQFF.

The V call is TRBV5-1, the J call TRBJ1-5, with D possibly TRBD1 on 6 matching bases. Trimming removed 4 bases from V and 1 base from J, with 15 bases in between. This CDR3 has 16 amino acids. Germline loops: CDR1 SGHRS, CDR2 YFSETQ. CDR3 residues: CASSATGTPSNQPQHF. The DNA for the CDR3 is TGCGCCAGCAGCGCAACCGGGACACCGAGCAATCAGCCCCAGCATTTT.